This entry describes one T cell receptor beta chain. The data originate from a study of blood T cell repertoires in COVID-19. In the study overall: From the United States, Italy and Spain came samples of acute and convalescent COVID-19. T cells, B-cell-depleted T cells, or PBMCs supplied cDNA or gDNA.

Original methodology: Scientists estimated how many nucleated cells there were by amplifying reference gene primers. The method was immunoSEQ multiplex PCR; TCRdb's version includes in-frame clones alone and lacks a portion of them. V and J calls and clone size are given by that table; D and trimming were obtained from the DNA. Among tens of thousands of clones, about 80% were seen once, and the ten largest hold roughly 9%. Germline values: CDR1 MNHEY, CDR2 SVGAGI. This CDR3 region has 15 residues. V lost 5 bases and J 2 bases, leaving 15 bases between the germline ends. The chain links TRBV6-5 to TRBJ2-5; D is undetermined. The material sequenced was peripheral blood. The TCR comes from a human donor in a cohort sampled during active COVID-19. The CDR3: CASSKRGVAQETQYF. The CDR3 bases are TGTGCCAGCAGTAAGCGAGGAGTTGCACAAGAGACCCAGTACTTC.